Included here is one T cell receptor beta chain sequence, with context. What it binds is unknown. This sample was included in a study of T cell responses to AZD1222 COVID-19 vaccine. Study outcomes and limitations: At baseline, seropositivity was found in only a handful of AZD1222 recipients. Two doses of AZD1222 preceded a rise in Spike-specific TCR breadth and depth. None of the repertoires were sampled until the peak T cell response had passed.

Sequencing was performed with immunoSEQ multiplex PCR; in TCRdb, only in-frame clones are kept and a portion is missing. The sample consists of about 110,000 clones, more than 70% of them appearing once. J was trimmed by 4 bases and V by 7 bases; bases with no gene match: 11. Germline V gene data show CDR1 as MNHNY and CDR2 as SVGAGI (reference sequence). The CDR3 covers 15 residues. The gene calls are TRBV6-6 and TRBJ2-3; 7 bases agree with TRBD2. The TCR sequence derives from an adult in good health. The sample consisted of peripheral blood, taken on day 0 of AZD1222 vaccination. DNA of the CDR3: TGTGCCAGCATAGTTATCGGGGGGTGGGCAGATACGCAGTATTTT. Amino acid sequence: CASIVIGGWADTQYF.